This T cell receptor beta chain was sequenced during a study of T cell changes during pregnancy in multiple sclerosis. CDR3 length equals 15 residues. V lost 6 bases and J lost 4, with 16 bases in between. The germline gives CDR1 MRHNA, CDR2 SNTAGT. Generated by immunoSEQ multiplex PCR, the TCRdb table keeps only in-frame clones and is missing some. The sample carries 35,000 to 45,000 clones, approximately 92% recorded once. The TCR sequence derives from a female donor with multiple sclerosis, enrolled in a pregnancy study. The material sequenced was CD8+ T cells from peripheral blood mononuclear cells, taken in the first trimester of pregnancy. The chain carries TRBV6-4 and TRBJ1-5, with a weak D call TRBD1 (5 bases). CDR3 sequence (DNA): TGTGCCAGCAGCGCCACGGGTGGGGGGAATCAGCCCCAGCATTTT. Translation gives CASSATGGGNQPQHF.